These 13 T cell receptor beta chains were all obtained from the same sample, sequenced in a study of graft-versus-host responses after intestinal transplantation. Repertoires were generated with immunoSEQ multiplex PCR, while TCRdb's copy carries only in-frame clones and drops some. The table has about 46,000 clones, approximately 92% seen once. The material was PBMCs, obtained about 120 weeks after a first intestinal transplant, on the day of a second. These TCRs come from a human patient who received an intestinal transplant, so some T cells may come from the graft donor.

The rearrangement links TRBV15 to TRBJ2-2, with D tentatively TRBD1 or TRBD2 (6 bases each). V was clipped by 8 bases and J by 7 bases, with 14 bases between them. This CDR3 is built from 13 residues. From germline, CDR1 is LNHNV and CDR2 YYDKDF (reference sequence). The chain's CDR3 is CATSGGRGGELFF. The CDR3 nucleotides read TGTGCCACCTCCGGGGGCAGGGGCGGGGAGCTGTTTTTT.

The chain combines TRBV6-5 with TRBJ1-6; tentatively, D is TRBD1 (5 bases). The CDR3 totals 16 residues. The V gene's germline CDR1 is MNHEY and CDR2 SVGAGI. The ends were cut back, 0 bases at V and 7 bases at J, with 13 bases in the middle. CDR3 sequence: CASSYSRGSVNSPLHF. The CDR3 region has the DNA TGTGCCAGCAGTTACTCGAGGGGTAGTGTGAATTCACCCCTCCACTTT.

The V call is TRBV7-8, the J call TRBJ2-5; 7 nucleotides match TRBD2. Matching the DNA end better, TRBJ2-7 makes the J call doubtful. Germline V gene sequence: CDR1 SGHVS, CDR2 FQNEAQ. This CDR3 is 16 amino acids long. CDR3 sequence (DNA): TGTGCCAGCAGCCCCGGCGGGGGAGGCCCCCCCTACGAGCAGTACTTC. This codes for CASSPGGGGPPYEQYF.

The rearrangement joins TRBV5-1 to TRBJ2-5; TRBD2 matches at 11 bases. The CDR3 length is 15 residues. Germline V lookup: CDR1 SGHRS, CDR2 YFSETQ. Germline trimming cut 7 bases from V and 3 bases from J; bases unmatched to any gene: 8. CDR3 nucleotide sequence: TGCGCCAGCCGTTATTTGGGACTAGCGGAAGAGACCCAGTACTTC. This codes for CASRYLGLAEETQYF.

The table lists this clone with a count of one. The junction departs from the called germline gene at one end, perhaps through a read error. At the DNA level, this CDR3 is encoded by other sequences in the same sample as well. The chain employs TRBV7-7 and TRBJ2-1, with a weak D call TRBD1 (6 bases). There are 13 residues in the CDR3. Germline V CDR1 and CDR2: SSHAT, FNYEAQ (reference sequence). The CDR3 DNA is TGTGCTAGCAGGCGCCAAGGGGACAATGAACAGTTCTTC. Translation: CASRRQGDNEQFF.

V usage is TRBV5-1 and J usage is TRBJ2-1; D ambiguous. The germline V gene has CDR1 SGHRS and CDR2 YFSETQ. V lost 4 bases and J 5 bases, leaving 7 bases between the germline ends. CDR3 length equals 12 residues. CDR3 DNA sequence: TGCGCCAGCAGCCAAACGGACAATGAGCAGTTCTTC. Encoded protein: CASSQTDNEQFF.

CDR3 nucleotides: TGTGCCAGCAGTGAACTCGCGGGACACTCTGGAAACACCATATATTTT. Protein: CASSELAGHSGNTIYF. The chain employs TRBV25-1 and TRBJ1-3; perhaps TRBD1 as D (6 bases). V lost 2 bases to trimming and J lost 0 bases, with 11 bases between them. Germline V gene data show CDR1 as MGHDK and CDR2 as SYGVNS. The CDR3 length is 16 residues.

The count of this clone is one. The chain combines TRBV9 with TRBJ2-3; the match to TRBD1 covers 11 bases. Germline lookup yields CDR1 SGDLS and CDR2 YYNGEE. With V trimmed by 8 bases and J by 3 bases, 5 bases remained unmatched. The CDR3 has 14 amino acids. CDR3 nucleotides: TGTGCCAGTGCCGGACAGGGGGCGACAGATACGCAGTATTTT. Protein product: CASAGQGATDTQYF. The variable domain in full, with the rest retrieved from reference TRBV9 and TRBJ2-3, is DSGVTQTPKHLITATGQRVTLRCSPRSGDLSVYWYQQSLDQGLQFLIQYYNGEERAKGNILERFSAQQFPDLHSELNLSSLELGDSALYFCASAGQGATDTQYFGPGTRLTVL.

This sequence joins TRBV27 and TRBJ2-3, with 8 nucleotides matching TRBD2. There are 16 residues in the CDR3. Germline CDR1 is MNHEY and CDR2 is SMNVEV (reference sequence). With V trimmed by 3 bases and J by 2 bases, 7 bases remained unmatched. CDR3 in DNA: TGTGCCAGCAGTTTGGGGCGGGAGGCACTCACAGATACGCAGTATTTT. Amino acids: CASSLGREALTDTQYF.

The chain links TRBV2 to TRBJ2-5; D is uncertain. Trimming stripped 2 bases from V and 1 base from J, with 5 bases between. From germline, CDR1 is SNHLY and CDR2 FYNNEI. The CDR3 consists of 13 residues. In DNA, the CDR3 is TGTGCCAGCAGTGAACAGGTCCAAGAGACCCAGTACTTC. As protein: CASSEQVQETQYF. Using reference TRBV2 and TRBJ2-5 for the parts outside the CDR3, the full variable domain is EPEVTQTPSHQVTQMGQEVILRCVPISNHLYFYWYRQILGQKVEFLVSFYNNEISEKSEIFDDQFSVERPDGSNFTLKIRSTKLEDSAMYFCASSEQVQETQYFGPGTRLLVL.

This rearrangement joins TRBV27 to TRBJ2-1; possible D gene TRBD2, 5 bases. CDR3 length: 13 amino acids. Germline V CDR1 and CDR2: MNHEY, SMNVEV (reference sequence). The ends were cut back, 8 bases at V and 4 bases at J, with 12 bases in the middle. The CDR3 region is CASYSGLYNEQFF. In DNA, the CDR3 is TGTGCCAGCTACTCAGGACTTTACAATGAGCAGTTCTTC.

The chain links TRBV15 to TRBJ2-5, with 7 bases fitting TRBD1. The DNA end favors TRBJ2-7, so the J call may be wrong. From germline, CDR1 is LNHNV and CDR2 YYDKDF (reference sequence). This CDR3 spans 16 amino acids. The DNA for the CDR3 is TGTGCCACCAGCAGAGATCAGCAGGGGGTGTCTTACGAGCAGTACTTC. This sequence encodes CATSRDQQGVSYEQYF.

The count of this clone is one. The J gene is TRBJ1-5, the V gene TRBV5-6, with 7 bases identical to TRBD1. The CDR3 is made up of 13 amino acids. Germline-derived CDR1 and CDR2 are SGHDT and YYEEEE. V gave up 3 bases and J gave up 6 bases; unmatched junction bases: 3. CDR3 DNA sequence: TGTGCCAGCAGCTCCTCAGGGGGTCAGCCCCAGCATTTT. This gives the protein CASSSSGGQPQHF.